Sequencing of this TCR beta chain was carried out in a study of human T cells and chemical hapten exposure. Overall study context: Patients were mainly female, each with alopecia areata, totalis or universalis. Overall study findings and caveats: Because they had alopecia, donors may respond immunologically unlike healthy people. Following DPC sensitization, TCRs present above 1 in 1000 frequency showed no change. The study found expanded TCRs formed significantly more large CDR3 similarity clusters than controls.

V was shortened by 6 bases and J by 2 bases, with 19 bases between the two germline ends. The CDR3 totals 16 residues. Looked up from germline, CDR1 is SEHNR and CDR2 is FQNEAQ (reference sequence). Time point in this sample: patch test 2, 6 weeks after DPC sensitization. The treatment: therapeutic diphenylcyclopropenone sensitization with weekly scalp DPC. This clonotype was counted between two and nine times. What it binds is unknown. TCRdb re-called the RACE reads through MiXCR, storing one row per CDR3 protein. The profile shows some 80,000 distinct CDR3 sequences, 11% of them singletons. The source was whole blood, collected in connection with sensitization to the hapten diphenylcyclopropenone (DPC). The TCR sequence derives from a young man with alopecia areata. Some clones in this sample may be carry-over from other donors' samples. This chain uses TRBV7-9 with TRBJ1-1, with D possibly matching TRBD1 (6 bases). The CDR3 loop is CASSQQGQILNTEAFF. CDR3 nucleotide sequence: TGTGCCAGCAGTCAACAGGGCCAAATACTTAACACTGAAGCTTTCTTT.